This is a list of T cell receptor beta chains from one sample in a study of regulatory T cells in long-lasting Graves disease. In TCRdb, the multiplex PCR reads were re-called with MiXCR into one record per CDR3 protein. The data contain 450,000 to 600,000 distinct CDR3 sequences, 15% to 20% of them singletons. The sample was also linked to a second study, of T cells in Graves' hyperthyroidism and ophthalmopathy.

The sequenced sample was peripheral blood mononuclear cells (PBMCs), obtained at new diagnosis, from a patient treated with antithyroid drugs. The receptors here all came from a man aged 40-55 years with Graves disease. The CDR3 runs from the conserved cysteine through the conserved F or W. The D gene is left open where the match is weak. Not every row has a clone size; where given, it reads once, few, many or a size class.

j_call d_call clone_size v_call cdr3_nt cdr3_aa
TRBJ1-2 . many TRBV12-3/TRBV12-4 TGTGCCAGCAGTTTATTGGGGGGCTATGGCTACACCTTC CASSLLGGYGYTF
TRBJ2-7 . many TRBV20-1 TGCAGTGCTAGTAGTCTTCTAGAAGCGTACGAGCAGTACTTC CSASSLLEAYEQYF
TRBJ2-3 . many TRBV5-1 TGCGCCAGCAGCTTGTCACAGCCTCACACAGATACGCAGTATTTT CASSLSQPHTDTQYF
TRBJ2-3 . . TRBV28 TGTGCCAGCAGACCCCCGCCAGATACGCAGTATTTT CASRPPPDTQYF
TRBJ2-5 . many TRBV24-1 TGTGCCACCAGTGATTTGCGGGGGGCGCGGGAGACCCAGTACTTC CATSDLRGARETQYF
TRBJ2-3 TRBD2 many TRBV7-2 TGTGCCAGCAGCCGCCCGTTTGGCGGGAGTGCAGATACGCAGTATTTT CASSRPFGGSADTQYF
TRBJ2-1 TRBD2 many TRBV11-2 TGTGCCAGCAGCTTTCGTACTAGCGGGGCCGGATTCTACAATGAGCAGTTCTTC CASSFRTSGAGFYNEQFF
TRBJ2-3 TRBD2 many TRBV6-2/TRBV6-3 TGTGCCAGCAGTTACTCGGGACTAGTTGCAGATACGCAGTATTTT CASSYSGLVADTQYF
TRBJ1-3 TRBD1 many TRBV7-9 TGTGCCAGCAGTTCCGGGACAGGCTCTGGAAACACCATATATTTT CASSSGTGSGNTIYF
TRBJ1-2 . . TRBV20-1 TGCAGTGCTCGACTAAGGATCGGAGCCTATGGCTACACCTTC CSARLRIGAYGYTF
TRBJ2-7 TRBD2 few TRBV12-5 TGTGCTAGTGGTTTCGGGACTAGCGGGACCTACGAGCAGTACTTC CASGFGTSGTYEQYF
TRBJ2-1 . many TRBV12-3/TRBV12-4 TGTGCCAGCAGTTTAACCCTAGGGGAGCAGTTCTTC CASSLTLGEQFF
TRBJ2-7 . few TRBV6-1 TGTGCCAGCAGAGGATTAGCGTTCGCCGAGCAGTACTTC CASRGLAFAEQYF
TRBJ1-1 TRBD1 few TRBV29-1 TGCAGCGTTCCCGGGACAGGGTTTGGGGAGAACACTGAAGCTTTCTTT CSVPGTGFGENTEAFF
TRBJ2-1 TRBD1 many TRBV2 TGTGCCAGCAGAACCGACAGGGGGAGGGATGAGCAGTTCTTC CASRTDRGRDEQFF
TRBJ1-2 TRBD1 . TRBV11-2 TGTGCCAGCAGATCATCGACAGGGGGGGGGTATGGCTACACCTTC CASRSSTGGGYGYTF
TRBJ2-7 . many TRBV24-1 TGTGCCACCAGTGATCCGGGGACCGCCTACGAGCAGTACTTC CATSDPGTAYEQYF
TRBJ2-2 . few TRBV10-1 TGCGCCAGCAGTGAGCACCCGAACACCGGGGAGCTGTTTTTT CASSEHPNTGELFF
TRBJ1-1 . many TRBV28 TGTGCCAGCAGTCCCCCGGGGCCCATGAACACTGAAGCTTTCTTT CASSPPGPMNTEAFF
TRBJ2-7 . many TRBV12-3/TRBV12-4 TGTGCCAGCAGCTTACGCGGGCCTTACGAGCAGTACTTC CASSLRGPYEQYF
TRBJ2-1 . many TRBV20-1 TGCAGTGCTAGAGATTTGAGGGGCGAGCAGTTCTTC CSARDLRGEQFF
TRBJ1-1 . many TRBV5-1 TGCGCCAGCAGCTTGGCCACTGGGGACACTGAAGCTTTCTTT CASSLATGDTEAFF
TRBJ2-3 . many TRBV14 TGTGCCAGCAGCCGCCTAGGCGGCGGAGATACGCAGTATTTT CASSRLGGGDTQYF
TRBJ1-6 . few TRBV3-1 TGTGCCAGCAGCCAAGTTATAGGGTCCAATTCACCCCTCCACTTT CASSQVIGSNSPLHF
TRBJ1-2 . few TRBV7-9 TGTGCCAGCAGCCAAGGGGACACCGGGGATGGCTACACCTTC CASSQGDTGDGYTF
TRBJ2-3 . many TRBV7-9 TGTGCCAGCAGCGCGGGGAAGGATACGCAGTATTTT CASSAGKDTQYF
TRBJ1-6 . few TRBV5-1 TGCGCCAGCAGCCCCAGGGACACCAGACTCGGGAATTCACCCCTCCACTTT CASSPRDTRLGNSPLHF
TRBJ2-5 TRBD2 . TRBV10-3 TGTGCCATCAGCGAGGGGAGGGGTCCACAAGAGACCCAGTACTTC CAISEGRGPQETQYF
TRBJ1-1 . . TRBV10-3 TGTGCCATCAGAGCGACTGGGAACACTGAAGCTTTCTTT CAIRATGNTEAFF
TRBJ2-1 . many TRBV20-1 TGCAGCACACGGGCTGGGGATGGCAAGGAGCAGTTCTTC CSTRAGDGKEQFF
TRBJ2-2 . many TRBV11-2 TGTGCCAGCGCCCCGGGCCAGGGACCCACCGGGGAGCTGTTTTTT CASAPGQGPTGELFF
TRBJ2-5 . many TRBV30 TGTGCCTGGAGTAGCCTAGGGGGGCGAGAGACCCAGTACTTC CAWSSLGGRETQYF
TRBJ1-1 TRBD1 . TRBV20-1 TGCAGTGCTACAATCACAGGGGGCGCGGGCTCACGGGCTGAAGCTTTCTTT CSATITGGAGSRAEAFF
TRBJ1-4 . many TRBV28 TGTGCCAGCAGTTTTCGTCAGGGGAGCGAAAAACTGTTTTTT CASSFRQGSEKLFF
TRBJ2-1 TRBD2 . TRBV28 TGTGCCAGCAGTTCCACGACTAGCGGGGACTACAATGAGCAGTTCTTC CASSSTTSGDYNEQFF
TRBJ1-5 TRBD1 many TRBV28 TGTGCCAGCAGTTTACACCTGACAGGGGGCAATCAGCCCCAGCATTTT CASSLHLTGGNQPQHF
TRBJ1-3 . many TRBV28 TGTGCCAGCAGTTCTGCGGACACCATATATTTT CASSSADTIYF
TRBJ1-2 . few TRBV20-1 TGCAGTGCTAGTCGGGACGACCCTGGTGGCTACACCTTC CSASRDDPGGYTF
TRBJ1-3 . . TRBV7-9 TGTGCCAGCAGCTTAGGCGCCTCTGGAAACACCATATATTTT CASSLGASGNTIYF
TRBJ1-6 . many TRBV12-3/TRBV12-4 TGTGCCAGCAGTTTATCGCAGGGAAATTCACCCCTCCACTTT CASSLSQGNSPLHF
TRBJ2-5 TRBD1 few TRBV30 TGTGCCAGGGCCCTGGGACAGGGTAGGGGGGAGACCCAGTACTTC CARALGQGRGETQYF
TRBJ2-2 . few TRBV2 TGTGCCAGCGGTCGAGGTCGTAACACCGGGGAGCTGTTTTTT CASGRGRNTGELFF
TRBJ2-7 . many TRBV27 TGTGCCAGCAGTTTATGGGGCGGGACAGCCTACGAGCAGTACTTC CASSLWGGTAYEQYF
TRBJ2-1 . . TRBV20-1 TGCAGTGCTAGAGATCCTAGGACTATCTACAATGAGCAGTTCTTC CSARDPRTIYNEQFF
TRBJ1-1 . few TRBV5-6 TGTGCCAGCAGCTTGGGCAGGAGAGGGGTGAACACTGAAGCTTTCTTT CASSLGRRGVNTEAFF
TRBJ1-5 . many TRBV28 . CASSLFGSGQPQHF
TRBJ2-5 TRBD2 many TRBV11-2 TGTGCCAGCAGCTCGGGACTAGCGTTATCAGAGACCCAGTACTTC CASSSGLALSETQYF
TRBJ2-1 TRBD2 many TRBV6-1 TGTGCCAGCACCCCAGCGGGACTCTCCTACAATGAGCAGTTCTTC CASTPAGLSYNEQFF
TRBJ2-7 TRBD1 many TRBV20-1 TGCAGTGCGGAAACGGACAGGGGCTCAACCTACGAGCAGTACTTC CSAETDRGSTYEQYF
TRBJ2-7 . . TRBV5-1 TGCGCCAGCAGCTTGGCCTCAAGGGTAGTTAACGAGCAGTACTTC CASSLASRVVNEQYF
TRBJ1-6 . many TRBV11-3 TGTGCCAGCAGCTCAACGAGTAATTCACCCCTCCACTTT CASSSTSNSPLHF
TRBJ2-4 . . TRBV20-1 TGCAGTGCTAGAGCTCCGGACCGCCCGGTTCAGTACTTC CSARAPDRPVQYF
TRBJ2-1 TRBD1 . TRBV20-1 TGCAGTGCTGGGGACAGCCCCCGCAATGAGCAGTTCTTC CSAGDSPRNEQFF
TRBJ1-1 TRBD1 . TRBV27 TGTGCCAGCAGTTCATGGACAGGGGGCGTAGCTTTCTTT CASSSWTGGVAFF
TRBJ1-3 . . TRBV5-1 TGCGCCAGCCGTTGGAGCTCTGGAAACACCATATATTTT CASRWSSGNTIYF
TRBJ2-5 . many TRBV12-3/TRBV12-4 TGTGCCAGCAGGGTGGGGGAGACCCAGTACTTC CASRVGETQYF
TRBJ2-3 . many TRBV7-3 TGTGCCAGCAGCACCGGACAGCGTAGCACAGATACGCAGTATTTT CASSTGQRSTDTQYF
TRBJ2-1 . many TRBV11-3 TGTGCCAGCAGCTTAGACCGCGACTTGGGTCGGAATGAGCAGTTCTTC CASSLDRDLGRNEQFF
TRBJ2-1 . many TRBV12-3/TRBV12-4 TGTGCCAGCAGTGACCCCGGTGAGCAGTTCTTC CASSDPGEQFF
TRBJ2-7 TRBD2 . TRBV19 TGTGCCAGTAGCATCAAAGCGGGAGGGCCCTACGAGCAGTACTTC CASSIKAGGPYEQYF